This TCR beta chain stems from a study of neoadjuvant anti-PD-1 for oral cavity cancer. V gave up 4 bases and J gave up 4 bases, with 14 bases separating them. The germline gives CDR1 SGHRS, CDR2 YFSETQ. The CDR3 contains 14 residues. Some clones are missing from TCRdb's copy, which holds only in-frame ones; the method was immunoSEQ multiplex PCR. This table has fewer than 90,000 clones, around 80% appearing once. Turning to this clone: Its antigen is not identified.

Findings and limits, study-wide: After neoadjuvant nivolumab, PBMC T cell clonality was significantly higher in non-responders than responders. Higher pretreatment blood Treg/Th17 ratios correlated with higher pretreatment blood and lower post-treatment tumor TCRbeta clonality.

The starting material was PBMCs, obtained before nivolumab (anti-PD-1) treatment. This clonotype was sampled from a person aged 35 to 85 with oral cavity squamous cell carcinoma. This chain uses TRBV5-1 with TRBJ1-2, with a possible D match to TRBD1 (6 bases). CDR3 sequence: CASSPGQPPYGYTF. In DNA, the CDR3 is TGCGCCAGCAGCCCCGGACAGCCGCCCTATGGCTACACCTTC.